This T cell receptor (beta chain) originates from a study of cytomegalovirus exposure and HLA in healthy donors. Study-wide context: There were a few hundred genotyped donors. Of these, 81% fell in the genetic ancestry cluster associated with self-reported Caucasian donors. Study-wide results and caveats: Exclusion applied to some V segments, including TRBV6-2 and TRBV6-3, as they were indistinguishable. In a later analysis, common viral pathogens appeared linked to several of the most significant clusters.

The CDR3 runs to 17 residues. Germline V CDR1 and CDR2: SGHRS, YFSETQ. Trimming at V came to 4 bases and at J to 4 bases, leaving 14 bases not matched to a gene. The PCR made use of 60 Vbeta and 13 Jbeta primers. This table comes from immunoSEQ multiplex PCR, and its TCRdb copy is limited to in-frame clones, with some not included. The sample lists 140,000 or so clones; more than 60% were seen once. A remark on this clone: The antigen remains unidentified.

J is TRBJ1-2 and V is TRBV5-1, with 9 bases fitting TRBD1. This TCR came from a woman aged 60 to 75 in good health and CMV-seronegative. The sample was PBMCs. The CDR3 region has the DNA TGCGCCAGCAGCGCCGGGACAGGGAGCCAAGGTGGCTATGGCTACACCTTC. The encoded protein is CASSAGTGSQGGYGYTF.